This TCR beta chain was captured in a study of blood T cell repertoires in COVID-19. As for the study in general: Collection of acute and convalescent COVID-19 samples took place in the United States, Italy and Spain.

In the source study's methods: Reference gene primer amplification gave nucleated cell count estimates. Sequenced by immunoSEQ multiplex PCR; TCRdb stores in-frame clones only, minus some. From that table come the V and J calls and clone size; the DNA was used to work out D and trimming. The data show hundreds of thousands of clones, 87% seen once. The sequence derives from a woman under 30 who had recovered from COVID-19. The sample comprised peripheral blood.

CDR3 in DNA: TGTGCCAGCAGTTGGGACACGAGAGGCAAAGCCAAAAACATTCAGTACTTC. Protein product: CASSWDTRGKAKNIQYF. V and J are TRBV6-2 or TRBV6-3 and TRBJ2-4; possibly TRBD1 for D (6 bases). The CDR3 consists of 17 residues. Germline V gives CDR1 MNHEY, CDR2 SVGEGT. Trimming pared 4 bases from V and 0 bases from J, leaving 16 bases between.